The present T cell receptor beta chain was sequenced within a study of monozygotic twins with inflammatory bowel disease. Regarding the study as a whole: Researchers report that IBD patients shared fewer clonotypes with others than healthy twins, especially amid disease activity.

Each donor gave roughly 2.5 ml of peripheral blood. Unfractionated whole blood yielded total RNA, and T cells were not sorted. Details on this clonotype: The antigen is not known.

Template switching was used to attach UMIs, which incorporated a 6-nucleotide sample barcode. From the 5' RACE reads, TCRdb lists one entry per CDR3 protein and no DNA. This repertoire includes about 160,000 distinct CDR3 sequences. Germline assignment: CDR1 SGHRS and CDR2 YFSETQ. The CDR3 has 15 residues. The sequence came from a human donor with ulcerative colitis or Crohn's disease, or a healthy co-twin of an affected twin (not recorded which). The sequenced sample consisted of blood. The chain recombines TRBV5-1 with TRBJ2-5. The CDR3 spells CASSLGIGPKETQYF.